This is a list of T cell receptor beta chains from one sample in a study of T cells expressing NK-cell markers. TCRdb reprocessed the 5' RACE reads and keeps a single row for each CDR3 protein, giving no DNA. Seen in this sample are a few hundred thousand distinct CDR3 sequences; the ten most common clones hold 0.3% to 0.45%. Sequencing used blood T cells: a sorted CD56 or NKG2C T cell subset, CD4+ or CD8+ T cells, or bulk PBMC T cells (not recorded which). These receptors were taken from a young man in good health. CDR3s include the opening cysteine and the closing phenylalanine or tryptophan. Each record gives: V gene, CDR3 length, J gene, CDR3 protein.

>TRBV5-1|16|TRBJ2-1
CASSLDTGQGYNEQFF
>TRBV11-1|14|TRBJ2-5
CASSQTLGGETQYF
>TRBV12-3/TRBV12-4|16|TRBJ2-4
CASSLLGRDIKNIQYF
>TRBV4-1|17|TRBJ2-3
CASSQGRGLAEADTQYF
>TRBV6-2/TRBV6-3|16|TRBJ1-2
CASSYPFSGTKLSYTF
>TRBV20-1|17|TRBJ2-5
CSARSPGLAVGGETQYF
>TRBV6-1|16|TRBJ2-6
CASWGRGPEGANVLTF
>TRBV20-1|15|TRBJ2-5
CSAIRTSGRQETQYF
>TRBV29-1|13|TRBJ2-1
CSVRSSGYNEQFF
>TRBV27|12|TRBJ2-7
CASRRLGYEQYF
>TRBV12-3/TRBV12-4|13|TRBJ1-2
CASRRFERDGYTF
>TRBV6-1|16|TRBJ1-4
CASSPLRGMSNEKLFF
>TRBV5-1|15|TRBJ2-3
CASSISRGSTDTQYF
>TRBV7-2|14|TRBJ1-1
CASSSTGDRTEAFF
>TRBV7-8|16|TRBJ2-1
CASSLVGLAGGAEQFF
>TRBV12-3/TRBV12-4|14|TRBJ2-7
CASSIAGGHGEQYF
>TRBV4-3|14|TRBJ2-2
CASSPSGSTGELFF
>TRBV4-3|15|TRBJ2-7
CASSRFAGGNYEQYF
>TRBV29-1|11|TRBJ1-2
CSVNAGVGYTF
>TRBV12-3/TRBV12-4|14|TRBJ2-3
CASSSLASYDTQYF
>TRBV7-2|15|TRBJ2-6
CASSAVKSGANVLTF
>TRBV18|15|TRBJ2-3
CASSPPTSTRDTQYF
>TRBV5-1|14|TRBJ2-5
CASSLFRGQETQYF
>TRBV4-2|14|TRBJ2-3
CASSQAVHTDTQYF
>TRBV5-6|17|TRBJ1-5
CASSFGQGRLSNQPQHF
>TRBV4-1|14|TRBJ2-5
CASSQGGRKETQYF
>TRBV5-1|14|TRBJ2-7
CASSTGRDYHEQYF
>TRBV29-1|14|TRBJ2-7
CSVLGGQERYEQYF